This T cell receptor beta chain was identified during a study of cytomegalovirus exposure and HLA in healthy donors. PCR used 60 Vbeta primers and 13 Jbeta primers. Clones were sequenced by immunoSEQ multiplex PCR, and TCRdb holds only the in-frame ones, with some missing. The sample records 95,000 to 100,000 clones, around 80% being singletons. This clone was picked up a small number of times. Its antigen is as yet unknown. Whole-study results and caveats: Per a prior analysis, the majority of TCR beta V segments were productive roughly 90% or roughly 30% of the time. The authors later found most CMV-associated TCR beta chains appeared HLA-restricted.

There are 16 residues in the CDR3. Germline CDR1 MNHNS, CDR2 SASEGT. Unmatched junction bases numbered 8, after V lost 2 bases and J lost 3 bases. The receptor was isolated from a woman aged 55-75 years in good health and CMV-seronegative. The specimen sequenced was PBMCs. The genes are TRBV6-1 and TRBJ2-5, with 8 bases matching TRBD1. CDR3 amino acids: CASSETWQGAKETQYF. CDR3 bases: TGTGCCAGCAGTGAAACGTGGCAGGGGGCGAAAGAGACCCAGTACTTC.